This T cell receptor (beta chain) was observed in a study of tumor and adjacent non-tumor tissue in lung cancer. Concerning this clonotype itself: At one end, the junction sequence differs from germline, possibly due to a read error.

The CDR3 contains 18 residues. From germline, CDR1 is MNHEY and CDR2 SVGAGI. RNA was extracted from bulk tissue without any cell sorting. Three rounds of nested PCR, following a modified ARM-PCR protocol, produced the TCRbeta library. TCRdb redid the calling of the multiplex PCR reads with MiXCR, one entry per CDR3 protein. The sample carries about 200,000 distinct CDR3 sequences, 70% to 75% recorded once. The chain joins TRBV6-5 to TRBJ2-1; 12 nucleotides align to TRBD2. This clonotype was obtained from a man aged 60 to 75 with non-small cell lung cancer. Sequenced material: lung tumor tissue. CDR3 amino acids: CTSSHHPATSGGNNEQFF. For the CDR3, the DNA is TGTACCAGCAGTCACCATCCTGCGACTAGCGGGGGAAACAATGAGCAGTTCTTC.